Shown below are 25 T cell receptor beta chains from a single sample sequenced in a study of shared clonotypes between healthy human individuals. Assay: immunoSEQ multiplex PCR; the TCRdb copy retains only in-frame clones and omits some. The profile shows 700,000 or so clones, roughly 70% of them singletons. Specimen: memory CD4+ T cells sorted from blood. Specified subset: CD45RA-negative fraction. These receptors were taken from a woman aged 25 to 39 in good health.

The chain uses TRBV19 and TRBJ1-1, with D uncertain. V shed 2 bases and J shed 3 bases, with 7 bases lying between them. The germline CDR1 and CDR2 sequences are LNHDA and SQIVND (reference sequence). This CDR3 is 13 amino acids long. CDR3 in amino acids: CASSILGYTEAFF. CDR3 DNA: TGTGCCAGTAGTATATTAGGGTACACTGAAGCTTTCTTT. The whole variable domain, remainder taken from reference TRBV19 and TRBJ1-1, is DGGITQSPKYLFRKEGQNVTLSCEQNLNHDAMYWYRQDPGQGLRLIYYSQIVNDFQKGDIAEGYSVSREKKESFPLTVTSAQKNPTAFYLCASSILGYTEAFFGQGTRLTVV.

Remarks on this clone: The sample has other DNA sequences that encode this CDR3 too. This chain joins TRBV2 and TRBJ1-1, with 7 bases lining up with TRBD1. This CDR3 is built from 12 residues. The germline V gene encodes CDR1 SNHLY and CDR2 FYNNEI. Trimming at V came to 10 bases and at J to 4 bases, leaving 6 bases not matched to a gene. The CDR3 DNA reads as TGTGCCACCCGACAGGGTGGCACTGAAGCTTTCTTT. It yields the protein CATRQGGTEAFF.

This clone was found a few times. Other nucleotide sequences in the sample specify the same CDR3. V usage is TRBV2 and J usage is TRBJ2-7; 11 bases align to TRBD2. Trimming took 4 bases from V and 2 from J; bases not matched to a gene: 4. Germline V gene sequence: CDR1 SNHLY, CDR2 FYNNEI. The CDR3 is made up of 15 amino acids. This CDR3 is CASSAGTSGPYEQYF. CDR3 DNA: TGTGCCAGCAGTGCCGGGACTAGCGGACCCTACGAGCAGTACTTC.

The V gene is TRBV19, the J gene TRBJ2-1, with 11 nucleotides matching TRBD1. The germline CDR1 and CDR2 sequences are LNHDA and SQIVND (reference sequence). V shed 5 bases, J shed 1 base, and the junction held 10 bases outside the gene matches. This CDR3 is built from 18 residues. CDR3 nucleotide sequence: TGTGCCAGTAGTCCACGGACAGGGGGCGAACTGTCCTACAATGAGCAGTTCTTC. It encodes CASSPRTGGELSYNEQFF.

The table lists this clone with a count of one. V is TRBV2 and J is TRBJ2-7; TRBD2 agrees at 9 bases. This CDR3 is built from 15 residues. Germline-derived CDR1 and CDR2 are SNHLY and FYNNEI. V dropped 2 bases and J dropped 4; count of bases not matched to a gene: 6. The CDR3 bases are TGTGCCAGCAGTGAACGGGGCGGGAGGGCTTACGAGCAGTACTTC. Translated: CASSERGGRAYEQYF.

The chain carries TRBV5-4 and TRBJ1-1, with D maybe TRBD1 (6 bases). V lost 4 bases, J lost 3 bases, and 10 bases lay in between. This CDR3 is built from 13 residues. Looked up from germline, CDR1 is SGHNT and CDR2 is YYREEE (reference sequence). CDR3: CASSAGQDTEAFF. DNA of the CDR3: TGTGCCAGCAGCGCGGGACAAGACACTGAAGCTTTCTTT.

The V and J genes are TRBV20-1 and TRBJ1-1, with no clear D. The CDR3 contains 10 residues. Germline values: CDR1 DFQATT, CDR2 SNEGSKA (reference sequence). V was pared by 5 bases and J by 8 bases, with 9 bases between. CDR3 DNA: TGCAGTGCTTCTCGCGGAGAAGCTTTCTTT. Translating it yields CSASRGEAFF.

V is TRBV5-1 and J is TRBJ1-2; tentative D call: TRBD1 (5 bases). CDR1 is SGHRS and CDR2 is YFSETQ in the germline V gene. Trimming cost V 4 bases and J 5 bases, with 12 bases left between them. CDR3 length equals 13 residues. The CDR3 here is CASSPGNEYGYTF. DNA of the CDR3: TGCGCCAGCAGCCCAGGGAACGAGTATGGCTACACCTTC.

V usage is TRBV7-2 and J usage is TRBJ2-7; the D gene is possibly TRBD2 (5 bases). V dropped 5 bases and J dropped 5 bases, with 19 bases sitting between them. The CDR3 is 15 amino acids. Germline V gives CDR1 SGHTA, CDR2 FQGNSA. CDR3 DNA: TGTGCCAGCAGCCGACCCGGTTCACTAGGACACGAGCAGTACTTC. Protein product: CASSRPGSLGHEQYF. Full variable domain (missing parts from reference TRBV7-2 and TRBJ2-7): GAGVSQSPSNKVTEKGKDVELRCDPISGHTALYWYRQSLGQGLEFLIYFQGNSAPDKSGLPSDRFSAERTGGSVSTLTIQRTQQEDSAVYLCASSRPGSLGHEQYFGPGTRLTVT.

This clone was picked up a small number of times. The gene calls are TRBV2 and TRBJ1-5; no reliable D call. Germline V CDR1 and CDR2: SNHLY, FYNNEI. This CDR3 spans 15 amino acids. V lost 9 bases to trimming and J lost 1 base, with 16 bases between them. The CDR3 protein is CASCGSQVSNQPQHF. The CDR3 nucleotides read TGTGCCAGTTGTGGGTCCCAGGTCAGCAATCAGCCCCAGCATTTT.

The chain employs TRBV6-1 and TRBJ2-3; 9 nucleotides align to TRBD2. The CDR3 is made up of 12 amino acids. In germline, CDR1 is MNHNS, CDR2 SASEGT. Unmatched junction bases numbered 6, after V lost 3 bases and J lost 14 bases. The CDR3 region has the DNA TGTGCCAGCAGTGATGGGACTAGCAAATCGTATTTT. Translated: CASSDGTSKSYF.

This chain connects TRBV6-1 to TRBJ2-7; 11 nucleotides match TRBD2. The CDR3 sequence is 16 residues long. Germline-derived CDR1 and CDR2 are MNHNS and SASEGT. J was trimmed by 1 base and V by 2 bases; bases with no gene match: 4. This CDR3 reads CASSESGTSGSYEQYF. In DNA, the CDR3 is TGTGCCAGCAGTGAAAGCGGGACTAGCGGATCCTACGAGCAGTACTTC.

In DNA, the CDR3 is TGTGCCAGCAGCCGTTTGACTGCCTACGAGCAGTACTTC. Translating it yields CASSRLTAYEQYF. This chain connects TRBV7-2 to TRBJ2-7; no reliable D call. Germline V gene data show CDR1 as SGHTA and CDR2 as FQGNSA. Trimming took 5 bases from V and 2 from J, leaving 10 bases between them. This CDR3 contains 13 residues. Based on the CDR3 plus reference TRBV7-2 and TRBJ2-7, the full variable domain is GAGVSQSPSNKVTEKGKDVELRCDPISGHTALYWYRQSLGQGLEFLIYFQGNSAPDKSGLPSDRFSAERTGGSVSTLTIQRTQQEDSAVYLCASSRLTAYEQYFGPGTRLTVT.

The sample holds a few counts of this clone. The chain recombines TRBV2 with TRBJ2-1; 9 positions match TRBD1. The CDR3 totals 14 residues. Unmatched junction bases numbered 7, after V lost 6 bases and J lost 7 bases. The germline V gene has CDR1 SNHLY and CDR2 FYNNEI. CDR3 in DNA: TGTGCCAGCAGGACGGGGACAGGGAGTAATGAGCAGTTCTTC. Amino acids: CASRTGTGSNEQFF.

CDR3 sequence reads: CASSEQGPNKGEQYF. CDR3 coding DNA: TGTGCCAGCAGTGAACAGGGGCCCAACAAAGGAGAGCAGTACTTC. V is TRBV28 and J is TRBJ2-7, with TRBD1 matching over 7 bases. J was trimmed by 7 bases and V by 5 bases; bases with no gene match: 14. Germline values: CDR1 MDHEN, CDR2 SYDVKM. This CDR3 spans 15 amino acids.

This clone appeared once. At one end, the junction sequence differs from germline, possibly due to a read error. The chain couples TRBV10-3 to TRBJ2-3, with TRBD2 matching 7 bases. Germline V CDR1 and CDR2: ENHRY, SYGVKD. The length of the CDR3 is 15 residues. CDR3 protein: CVIQERAAGDGTQYF. In nucleotides, the CDR3 is TGTGTCATCCAGGAGCGGGCTGCGGGGGACGGTACGCAGTATTTT.

This clone was found a few times. The chain is built from TRBV14 and TRBJ1-5; no reliable D call. The germline V and J ends were trimmed by 0 bases and 6 bases, with 6 bases remaining between them. CDR3 length: 13 residues. The germline gives CDR1 SGHDN, CDR2 FVKESK. In DNA form, the CDR3 reads TGTGCCAGCAGCCAAGATAACGCTCAGCCCCAGCATTTT. Its translation is CASSQDNAQPQHF.

This clone appeared once. The chain is built from TRBV11-2 and TRBJ2-1; 7 nucleotides align to TRBD1. Trimming took 1 base from V and 0 from J; bases not matched to a gene: 6. The length of the CDR3 is 17 residues. Per germline, CDR1 SGHAT and CDR2 FQNNGV. The CDR3 protein is CASSLGGQASSYNEQFF. For the CDR3, the DNA is TGTGCCAGCAGCTTAGGCGGACAGGCGAGCTCCTACAATGAGCAGTTCTTC. Filled out from reference TRBV11-2 and TRBJ2-1, the complete variable domain reads EAGVAQSPRYKIIEKRQSVAFWCNPISGHATLYWYQQILGQGPKLLIQFQNNGVVDDSQLPKDRFSAERLKGVDSTLKIQPAKLEDSAVYLCASSLGGQASSYNEQFFGPGTRLTVL.

As concerns this clone: With a much larger clone just one base away, this may be a read error. This chain connects TRBV6-1 to TRBJ1-2, with a tentative D call TRBD1 (6 bases). Germline CDR1 MNHNS, CDR2 SASEGT. There are 13 residues in the CDR3. Trimming took 6 bases from V and 1 from J, leaving 9 bases between them. CDR3 sequence (DNA): TGTGCCAGCAGCCCGGGACATAACTATGGCTACACCTTC. This sequence encodes CASSPGHNYGYTF.

Note on this clone: This likely came from a read error, as a far larger clone is one base away. Additional DNA sequences in this sample encode the identical CDR3. The DNA for the CDR3 is TGCGCCAGCAGCTTGGAGGGGGGCTACAATGAGCAGTTCTTC. Translating gives CASSLEGGYNEQFF. The V gene is TRBV5-1, the J gene TRBJ2-1; the D call may be TRBD1 or TRBD2 (6 bases each). Germline assignment: CDR1 SGHRS and CDR2 YFSETQ. V shed 0 bases and J shed 3 bases, with 7 bases lying between them. The CDR3 extends over 14 amino acids.

This clone was detected only a few times. This CDR3 is CASSIHDRANTGELFF. The CDR3 nucleotides read TGCGCCAGCAGCATCCACGACAGGGCGAACACCGGGGAGCTGTTTTTT. V usage is TRBV5-1 and J usage is TRBJ2-2; 7 bases match TRBD1. Germline CDR1 is SGHRS and CDR2 is YFSETQ. CDR3 size: 16 residues. Trimming at V came to 4 bases and at J to 0 bases, leaving 6 bases not matched to a gene.

The chain links TRBV6-6 to TRBJ1-5; 11 bases agree with TRBD1. CDR1 is MNHNY and CDR2 is SVGAGI in the germline V gene (reference sequence). After removal of 6 bases from V and 5 bases from J, the junction contained 9 bases not matched to a gene. This CDR3 is built from 16 residues. CDR3 sequence reads: CASRQPGQGVHQPQHF. The CDR3, as DNA: TGTGCCAGCAGGCAACCGGGACAGGGGGTCCATCAGCCCCAGCATTTT.

J is TRBJ1-5 and V is TRBV19, with 10 bases that match TRBD1. The length of the CDR3 is 18 residues. The V gene end was trimmed by 5 bases and the J gene end by 0 bases; junction bases not matched to a gene: 10. The germline CDR1 and CDR2 sequences are LNHDA and SQIVND (reference sequence). CDR3 sequence: CASSPRTGGAYSNQPQHF. CDR3 nucleotides: TGTGCCAGTAGTCCCCGGACAGGGGGAGCCTATAGCAATCAGCCCCAGCATTTT.

The V and J genes are TRBV5-6 and TRBJ2-7; perhaps D is TRBD1 or TRBD2 (5 bases each). V lost 2 bases and J 3 bases, leaving 15 bases between the germline ends. The CDR3 length is 15 residues. Germline V gives CDR1 SGHDT, CDR2 YYEEEE. This CDR3 is CASSFRGVKVYEQYF. CDR3 coding DNA: TGTGCCAGCAGCTTCCGAGGGGTAAAGGTCTACGAGCAGTACTTC.

V gene TRBV15 combines with J gene TRBJ2-3; 15 bases agree with TRBD2. V was pared by 6 bases and J by 4 bases, with 5 bases of the junction left unmatched. CDR1 is LNHNV and CDR2 is YYDKDF in the germline V gene (reference sequence). The CDR3 sequence is 16 residues long. The CDR3 DNA is TGTGCCACCAGGGGGACTAGCGGGAGGAGAGCAGATACGCAGTATTTT. Encoded protein: CATRGTSGRRADTQYF.